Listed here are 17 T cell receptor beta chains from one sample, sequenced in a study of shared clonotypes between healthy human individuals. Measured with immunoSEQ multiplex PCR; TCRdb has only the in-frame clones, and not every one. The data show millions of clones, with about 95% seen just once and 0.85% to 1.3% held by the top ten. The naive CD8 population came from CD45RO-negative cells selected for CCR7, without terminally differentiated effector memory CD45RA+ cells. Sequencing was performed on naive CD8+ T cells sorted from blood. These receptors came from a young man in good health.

CDR3 DNA sequence: TGTGCCAGCAGCTTGAAGTCGGGAGCAGATACGCAGTATTTT. It codes for CASSLKSGADTQYF. The chain links TRBV7-9 to TRBJ2-3; D may be TRBD2 (6 bases). There are 14 residues in the CDR3. V dropped 3 bases and J dropped 4 bases, with 11 bases sitting between them. Per germline, CDR1 SEHNR and CDR2 FQNEAQ (reference sequence).

The CDR3 spells CASSPRDLANYGYTF. In nucleotides, the CDR3 is TGTGCCAGCAGCCCCCGCGATTTAGCTAACTATGGCTACACCTTC. The chain joins TRBV7-6 to TRBJ1-2; D is unclear. V lost 5 bases and J 0 bases, leaving 13 bases between the germline ends. This CDR3 contains 15 residues. Germline V gives CDR1 SGHVS, CDR2 FNYEAQ.

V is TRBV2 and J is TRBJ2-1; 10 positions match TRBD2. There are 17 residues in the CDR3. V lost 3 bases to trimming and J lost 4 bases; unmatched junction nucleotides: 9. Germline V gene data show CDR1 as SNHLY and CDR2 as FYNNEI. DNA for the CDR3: TGTGCCAGCAGTGAGCAAGGCCTAGCGGGGGTATACAATGAGCAGTTCTTC. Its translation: CASSEQGLAGVYNEQFF.

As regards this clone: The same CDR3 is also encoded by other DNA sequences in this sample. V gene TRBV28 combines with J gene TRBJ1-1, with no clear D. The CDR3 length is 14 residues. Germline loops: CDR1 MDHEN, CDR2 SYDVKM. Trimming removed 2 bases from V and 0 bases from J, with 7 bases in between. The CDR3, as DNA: TGTGCCAGCAGTTTAGGCCGGATGAACACTGAAGCTTTCTTT. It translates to CASSLGRMNTEAFF.

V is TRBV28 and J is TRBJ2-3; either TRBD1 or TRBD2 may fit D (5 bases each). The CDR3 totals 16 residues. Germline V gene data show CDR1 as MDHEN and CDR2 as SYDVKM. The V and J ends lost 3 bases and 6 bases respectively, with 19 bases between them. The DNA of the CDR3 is TGTGCCAGCAGTTTCCCTTCGGGACCACTCTCGGATACGCAGTATTTT. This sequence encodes CASSFPSGPLSDTQYF. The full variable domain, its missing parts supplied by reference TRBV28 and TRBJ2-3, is DVKVTQSSRYLVKRTGEKVFLECVQDMDHENMFWYRQDPGLGLRLIYFSYDVKMKEKGDIPEGYSVSREKKERFSLILESASTNQTSMYLCASSFPSGPLSDTQYFGPGTRLTVL.

The CDR3 protein is CASSLVRGYTEAFF. The CDR3 DNA is TGCGCCAGCAGCTTGGTGAGGGGCTATACTGAAGCTTTCTTT. This chain links TRBV5-1 with TRBJ1-1, with D possibly TRBD1 on 5 matching bases. This CDR3 is 14 amino acids long. The V and J ends lost 0 bases and 5 bases respectively, with 11 bases between them. Germline CDR1 reads SGHRS; CDR2 reads YFSETQ.

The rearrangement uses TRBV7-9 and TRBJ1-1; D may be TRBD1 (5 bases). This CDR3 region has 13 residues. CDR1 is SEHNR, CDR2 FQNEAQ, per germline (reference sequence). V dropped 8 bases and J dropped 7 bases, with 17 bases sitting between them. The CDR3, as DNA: TGTGCCAGCGACAACTTAGGGGCTAATGAAGCTTTCTTT. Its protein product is CASDNLGANEAFF.

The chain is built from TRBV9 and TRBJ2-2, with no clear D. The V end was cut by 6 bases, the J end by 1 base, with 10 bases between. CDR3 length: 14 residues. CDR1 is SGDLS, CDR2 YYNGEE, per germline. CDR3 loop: CASNLEGNTGELFF. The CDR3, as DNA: TGTGCCAGCAACCTTGAAGGGAACACCGGGGAGCTGTTTTTT.

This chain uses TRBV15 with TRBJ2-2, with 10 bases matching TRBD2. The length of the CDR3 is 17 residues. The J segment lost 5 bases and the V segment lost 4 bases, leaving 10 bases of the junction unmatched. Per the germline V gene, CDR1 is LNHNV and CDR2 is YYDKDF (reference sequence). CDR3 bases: TGTGCCACCAGCAAGAGTCTAGCGGGAGAACCTACCGGGGAGCTGTTTTTT. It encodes CATSKSLAGEPTGELFF.

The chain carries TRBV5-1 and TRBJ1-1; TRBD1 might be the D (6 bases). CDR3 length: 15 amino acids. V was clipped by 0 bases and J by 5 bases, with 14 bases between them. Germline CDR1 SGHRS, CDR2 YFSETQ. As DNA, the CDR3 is TGCGCCAGCAGCTTGGGGCCAGGGGCAGGAACTGAAGCTTTCTTT. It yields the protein CASSLGPGAGTEAFF.

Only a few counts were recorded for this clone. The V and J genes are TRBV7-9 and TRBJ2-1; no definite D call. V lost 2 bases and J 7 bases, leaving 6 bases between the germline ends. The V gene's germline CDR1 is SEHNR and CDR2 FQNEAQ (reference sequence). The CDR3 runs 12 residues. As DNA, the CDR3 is TGTGCCAGCAGCTTAACCCAAAATGAGCAGTTCTTC. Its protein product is CASSLTQNEQFF.

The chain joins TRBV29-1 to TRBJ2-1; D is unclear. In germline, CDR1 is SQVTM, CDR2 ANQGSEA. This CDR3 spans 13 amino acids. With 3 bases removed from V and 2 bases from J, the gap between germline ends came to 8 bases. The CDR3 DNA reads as TGCAGCGTTGAGGGGAAGGCCTACAATGAGCAGTTCTTC. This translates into CSVEGKAYNEQFF.

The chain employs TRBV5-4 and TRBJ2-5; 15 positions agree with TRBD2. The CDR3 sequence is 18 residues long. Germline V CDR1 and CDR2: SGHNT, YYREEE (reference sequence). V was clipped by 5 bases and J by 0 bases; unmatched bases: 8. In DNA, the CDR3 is TGTGCCAGCAGTCCCGGACTAGCGGGGGGGGCGTACCAAGAGACCCAGTACTTC. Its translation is CASSPGLAGGAYQETQYF.

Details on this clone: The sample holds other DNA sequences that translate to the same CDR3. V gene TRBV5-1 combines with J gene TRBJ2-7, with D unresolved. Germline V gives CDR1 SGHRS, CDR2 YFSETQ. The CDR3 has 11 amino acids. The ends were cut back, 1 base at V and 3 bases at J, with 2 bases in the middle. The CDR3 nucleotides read TGCGCCAGCAGCTTGAACTACGAGCAGTACTTC. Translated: CASSLNYEQYF.

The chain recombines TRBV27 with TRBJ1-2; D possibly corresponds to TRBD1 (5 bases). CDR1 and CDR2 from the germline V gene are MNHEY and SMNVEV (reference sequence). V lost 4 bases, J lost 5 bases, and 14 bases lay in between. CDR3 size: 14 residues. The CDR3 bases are TGTGCCAGCAGTTGGGACGGGATGGGGTATGGCTACACCTTC. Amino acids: CASSWDGMGYGYTF.

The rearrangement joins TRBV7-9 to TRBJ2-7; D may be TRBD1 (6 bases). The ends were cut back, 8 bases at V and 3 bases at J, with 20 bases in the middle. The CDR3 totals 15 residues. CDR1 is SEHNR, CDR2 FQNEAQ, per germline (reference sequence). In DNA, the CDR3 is TGTGCCAGCGCCTCACCGGGACAAGGGAGCTACGAGCAGTACTTC. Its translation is CASASPGQGSYEQYF.

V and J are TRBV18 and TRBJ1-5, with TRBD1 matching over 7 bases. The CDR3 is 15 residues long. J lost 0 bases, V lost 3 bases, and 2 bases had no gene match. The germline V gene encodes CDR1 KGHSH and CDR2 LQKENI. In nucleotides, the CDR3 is TGTGCCAGCTCACCTCAGGGGGATAGCAATCAGCCCCAGCATTTT. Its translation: CASSPQGDSNQPQHF. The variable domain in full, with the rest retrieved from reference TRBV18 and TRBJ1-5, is NAGVMQNPRHLVRRRGQEARLRCSPMKGHSHVYWYRQLPEEGLKFMVYLQKENIIDESGMPKERFSAEFPKEGPSILRIQQVVRGDSAAYFCASSPQGDSNQPQHFGDGTRLSIL.